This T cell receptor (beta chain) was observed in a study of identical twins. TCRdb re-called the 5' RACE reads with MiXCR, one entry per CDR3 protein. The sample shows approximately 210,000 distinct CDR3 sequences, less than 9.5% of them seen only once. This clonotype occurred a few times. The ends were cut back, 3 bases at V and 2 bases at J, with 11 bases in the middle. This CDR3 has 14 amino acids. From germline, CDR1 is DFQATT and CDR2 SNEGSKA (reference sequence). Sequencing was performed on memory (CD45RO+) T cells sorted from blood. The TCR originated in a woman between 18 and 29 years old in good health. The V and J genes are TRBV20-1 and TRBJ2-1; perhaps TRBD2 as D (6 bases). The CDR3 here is CSARRDQTYNEQFF. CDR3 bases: TGCAGTGCTAGGCGGGACCAAACCTACAATGAGCAGTTCTTC.